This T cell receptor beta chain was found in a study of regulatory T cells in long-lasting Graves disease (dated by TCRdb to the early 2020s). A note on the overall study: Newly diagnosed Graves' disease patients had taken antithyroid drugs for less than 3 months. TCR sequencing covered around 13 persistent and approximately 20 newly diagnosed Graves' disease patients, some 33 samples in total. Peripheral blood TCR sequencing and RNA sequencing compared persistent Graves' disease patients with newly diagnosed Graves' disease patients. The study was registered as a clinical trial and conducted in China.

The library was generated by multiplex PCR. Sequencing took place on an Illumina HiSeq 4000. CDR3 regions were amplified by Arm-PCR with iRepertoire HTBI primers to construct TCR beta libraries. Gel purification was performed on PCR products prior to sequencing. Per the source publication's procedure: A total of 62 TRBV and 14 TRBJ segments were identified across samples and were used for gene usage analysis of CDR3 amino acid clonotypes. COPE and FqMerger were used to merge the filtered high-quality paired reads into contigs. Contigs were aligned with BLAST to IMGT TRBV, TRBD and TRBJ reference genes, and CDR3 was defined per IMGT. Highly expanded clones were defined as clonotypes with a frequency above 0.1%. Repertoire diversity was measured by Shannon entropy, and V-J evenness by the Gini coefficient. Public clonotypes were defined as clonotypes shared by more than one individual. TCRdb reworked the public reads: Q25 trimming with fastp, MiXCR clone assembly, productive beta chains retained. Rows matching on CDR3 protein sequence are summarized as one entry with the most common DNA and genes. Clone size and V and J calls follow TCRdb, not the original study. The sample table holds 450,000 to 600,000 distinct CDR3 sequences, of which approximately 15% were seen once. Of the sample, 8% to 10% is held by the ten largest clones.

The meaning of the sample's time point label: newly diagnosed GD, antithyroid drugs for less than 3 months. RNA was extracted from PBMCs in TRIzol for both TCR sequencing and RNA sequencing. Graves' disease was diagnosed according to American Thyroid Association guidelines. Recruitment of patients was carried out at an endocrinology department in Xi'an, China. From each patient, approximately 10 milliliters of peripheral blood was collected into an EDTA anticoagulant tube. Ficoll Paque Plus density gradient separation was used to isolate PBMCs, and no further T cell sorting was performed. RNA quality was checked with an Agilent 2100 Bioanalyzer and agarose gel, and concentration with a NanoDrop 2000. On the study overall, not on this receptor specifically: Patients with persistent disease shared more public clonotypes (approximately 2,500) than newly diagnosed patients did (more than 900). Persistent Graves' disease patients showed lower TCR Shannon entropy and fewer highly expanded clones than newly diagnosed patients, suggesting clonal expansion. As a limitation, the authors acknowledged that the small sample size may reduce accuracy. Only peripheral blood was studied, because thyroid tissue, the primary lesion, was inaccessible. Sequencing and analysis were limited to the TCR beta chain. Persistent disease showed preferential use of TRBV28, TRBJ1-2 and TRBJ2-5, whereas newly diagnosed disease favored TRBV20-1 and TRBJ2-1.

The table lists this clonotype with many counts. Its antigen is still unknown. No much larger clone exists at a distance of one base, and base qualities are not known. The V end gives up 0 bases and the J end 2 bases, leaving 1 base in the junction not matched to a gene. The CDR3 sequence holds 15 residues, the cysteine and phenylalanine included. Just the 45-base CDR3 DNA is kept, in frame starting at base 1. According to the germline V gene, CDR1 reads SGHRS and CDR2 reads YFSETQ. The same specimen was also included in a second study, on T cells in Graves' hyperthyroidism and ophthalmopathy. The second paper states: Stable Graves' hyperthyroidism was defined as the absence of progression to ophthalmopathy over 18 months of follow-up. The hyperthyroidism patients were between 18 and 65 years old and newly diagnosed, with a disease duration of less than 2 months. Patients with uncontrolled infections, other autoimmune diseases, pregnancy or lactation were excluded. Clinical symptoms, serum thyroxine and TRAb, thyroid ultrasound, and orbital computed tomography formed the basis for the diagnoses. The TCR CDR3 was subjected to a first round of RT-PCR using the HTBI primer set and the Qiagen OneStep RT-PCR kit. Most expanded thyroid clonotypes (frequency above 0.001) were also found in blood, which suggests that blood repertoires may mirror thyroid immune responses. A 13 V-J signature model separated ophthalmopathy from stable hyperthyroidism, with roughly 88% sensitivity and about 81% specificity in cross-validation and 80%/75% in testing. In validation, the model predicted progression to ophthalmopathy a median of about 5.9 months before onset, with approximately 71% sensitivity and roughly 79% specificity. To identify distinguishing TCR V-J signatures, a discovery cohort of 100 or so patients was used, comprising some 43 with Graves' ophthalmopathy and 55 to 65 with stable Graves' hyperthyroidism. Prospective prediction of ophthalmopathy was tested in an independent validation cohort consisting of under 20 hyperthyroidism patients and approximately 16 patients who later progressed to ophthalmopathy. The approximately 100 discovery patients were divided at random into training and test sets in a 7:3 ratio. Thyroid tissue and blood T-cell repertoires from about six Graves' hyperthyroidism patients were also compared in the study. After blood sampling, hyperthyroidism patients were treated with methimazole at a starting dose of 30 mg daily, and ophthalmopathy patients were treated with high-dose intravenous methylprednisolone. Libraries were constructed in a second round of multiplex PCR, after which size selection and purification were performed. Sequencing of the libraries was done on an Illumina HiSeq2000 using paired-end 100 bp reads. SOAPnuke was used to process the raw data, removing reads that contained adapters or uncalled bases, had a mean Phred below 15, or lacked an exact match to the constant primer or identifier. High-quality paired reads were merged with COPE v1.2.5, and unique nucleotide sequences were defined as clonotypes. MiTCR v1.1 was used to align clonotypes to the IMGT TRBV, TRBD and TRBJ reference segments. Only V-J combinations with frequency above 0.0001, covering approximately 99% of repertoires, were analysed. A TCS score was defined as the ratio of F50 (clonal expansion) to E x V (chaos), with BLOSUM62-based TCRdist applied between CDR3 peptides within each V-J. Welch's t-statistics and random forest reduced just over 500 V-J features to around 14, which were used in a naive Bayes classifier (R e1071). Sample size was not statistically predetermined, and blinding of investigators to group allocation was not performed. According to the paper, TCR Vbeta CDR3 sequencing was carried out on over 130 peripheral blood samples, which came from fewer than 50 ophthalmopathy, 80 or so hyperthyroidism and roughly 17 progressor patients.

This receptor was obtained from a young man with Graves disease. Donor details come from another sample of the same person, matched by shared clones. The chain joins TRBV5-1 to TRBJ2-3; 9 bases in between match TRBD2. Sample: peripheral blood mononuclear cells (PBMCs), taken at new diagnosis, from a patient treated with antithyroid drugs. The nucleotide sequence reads TGCGCCAGCAGCTTGGGACTAGCGGTCACAGATACGCAGTATTTT. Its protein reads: CASSLGLAVTDTQYF.